This T cell receptor beta chain was recovered during a study of blood T cell repertoires in COVID-19. Across the study: Samples taken during acute and convalescent COVID-19 were collected in the United States, Italy and Spain. Sources were T cells, B-cell-depleted T cells, or PBMCs; the material itself was cDNA or gDNA.

The table came from immunoSEQ multiplex PCR; TCRdb's copy has only in-frame clones and leaves some out. The table has more than 350,000 clones, around 87% seen once. Germline V gene lookup returns CDR1 MNHEY and CDR2 SVGEGT. Trimming pared 0 bases from V and 8 bases from J, leaving 20 bases between. The CDR3 contains 17 residues. Seattle patients were enrolled while actively infected and followed longitudinally. The chain couples TRBV6-2 or TRBV6-3 to TRBJ1-5; D might be TRBD1 (5 bases). The source is a woman in her 30s with COVID-19, enrolled during active disease. The sequenced sample was peripheral blood. For the CDR3, the DNA is TGTGCCAGCAGTTACTCGAATGGGGCCAGCCTAGGAGAGCCCCAGCATTTT. This encodes CASSYSNGASLGEPQHF.